The source of this TCR beta chain is a study of OX40 agonist ivuxolimab in advanced cancers. Concerning this clone itself: Its specificity is unknown.

Method: immunoSEQ multiplex PCR; TCRdb's copy keeps in-frame clones and lacks some. This table holds tens of thousands of clones, over 75% found once. This CDR3 comprises 13 residues. Germline CDR1 reads SGHVS; CDR2 reads FQNEAQ. V was trimmed by 2 bases and J by 4 bases, leaving 8 bases between them. Study conclusions and caveats: It was also the case that some nonresponders had low normalized T-cell clonal expansion. The study found among the lowest clonal expansion in partial responders at 0.1-3.0 mg/kg.

This clonotype originated in an adult with an advanced solid tumor such as melanoma, head and neck, liver or kidney cancer. The sequencing here drew on CD4+ or CD8+ T cells sorted from blood, taken in a trial of the OX40 agonist ivuxolimab. J is TRBJ1-1 and V is TRBV7-8; no clear D gene. The CDR3 nucleotides are TGTGCCAGCAGCTTAAATACGGGCACTGAAGCTTTCTTT. The encoded protein is CASSLNTGTEAFF.